This T cell receptor beta chain was retrieved from a study of CD8+ T cells in alopecia areata. Points from the study as a whole: With just one nonresponder, it is still uncertain whether baseline CD8+ expansion relates to response. Clonality in the scalp and expanded CD8+ clones ranked among the top 100 were significantly decreased by tofacitinib. Besides other cells, scalp samples also yield sequences of resident alphabeta T cells from normal skin.

As for treatment: oral pan-JAK inhibitor, 5-10 mg twice daily. Comment on this clone: Its antigen remains unidentified.

Germline loops: CDR1 SNHLY, CDR2 FYNNEI. This CDR3 is 10 amino acids long. After removal of 11 bases from V and 11 bases from J, the junction contained 7 bases not matched to a gene. Following extraction, RNA underwent reverse transcription to cDNA, which served as the sequencing template. Using immunoSEQ multiplex PCR, the repertoire was profiled, and TCRdb retains in-frame clones only, with some absent. The table includes fewer than 250,000 clones, more than 30% detected once. The receptor's source is a human donor with alopecia areata. This material consisted of CD4+ T cells sorted from blood, taken at roughly week 30, from a patient treated with tofacitinib. V is TRBV2 and J is TRBJ1-1; 8 bases match TRBD1. This chain's CDR3 is CAGMDRVAFF. CDR3 DNA sequence: TGTGCCGGAATGGACAGGGTGGCTTTCTTT.